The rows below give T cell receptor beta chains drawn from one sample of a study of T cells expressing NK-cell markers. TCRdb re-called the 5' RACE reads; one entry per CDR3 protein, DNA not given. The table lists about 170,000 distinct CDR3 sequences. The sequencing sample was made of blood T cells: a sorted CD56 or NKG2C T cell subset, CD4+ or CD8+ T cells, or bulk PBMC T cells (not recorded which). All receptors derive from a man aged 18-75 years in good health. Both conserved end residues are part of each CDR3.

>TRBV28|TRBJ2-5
CASSRAGTEQETQYF
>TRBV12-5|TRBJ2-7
CASGLGQGLYEQYF
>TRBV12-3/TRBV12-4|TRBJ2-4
CASSFLPGRAARAKNIQYF
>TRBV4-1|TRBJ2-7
CASSQTRLGGGYEQYF
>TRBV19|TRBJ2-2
CASSHGTPLAGELFF
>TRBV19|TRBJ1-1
CASSNRREKGTEAFF
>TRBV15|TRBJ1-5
CATSRERGINQPQHF
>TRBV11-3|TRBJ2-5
CASSPGGGETQYF
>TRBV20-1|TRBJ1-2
CSARNPGSANYGYTF
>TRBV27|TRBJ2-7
CASSLSAGHYEQYF
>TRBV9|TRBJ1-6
CASSVGQGASPLHF
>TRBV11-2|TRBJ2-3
CASSPTTGGPTDTQYF
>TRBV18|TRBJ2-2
CASSPPGGPNTGELFF
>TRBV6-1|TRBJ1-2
CASSTTAIDRPPSSGGYTF
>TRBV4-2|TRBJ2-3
CASSQSQGSDTQYF
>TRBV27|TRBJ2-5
CARAWGPGRQETQYF
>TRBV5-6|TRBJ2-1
CASSLSDYAGGLDEQFF
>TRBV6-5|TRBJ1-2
CASSYTLAGTEYGYTF
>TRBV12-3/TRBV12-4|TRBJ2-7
CASKEQGSYEQYF
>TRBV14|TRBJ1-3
CASSRYRGDTIYF
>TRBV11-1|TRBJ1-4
CASSPDRGGSTNEKLFF
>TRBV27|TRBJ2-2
CASAQGQIYTGELFF
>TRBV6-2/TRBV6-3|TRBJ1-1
CASSSWTASNTEAFF
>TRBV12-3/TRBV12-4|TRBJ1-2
CASSTGQAYYGYTF
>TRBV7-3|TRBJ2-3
CASSLTVRADTQYF
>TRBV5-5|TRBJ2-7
CASSLAMTGTMAYEQYF
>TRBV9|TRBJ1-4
CASSAPPGSGTDHEKLFF
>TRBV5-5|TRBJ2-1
CASSPRTGTLLDEQFF
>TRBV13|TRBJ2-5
CASSPRGVGETQYF
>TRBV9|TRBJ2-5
CASSALGGGQETQYF
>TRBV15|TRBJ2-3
CATRGRDWDTQYF
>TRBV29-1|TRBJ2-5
CSVVVWRGGEQTQYF
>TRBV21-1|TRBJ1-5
CASSKAMDQPQHF
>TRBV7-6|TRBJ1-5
CASSPLPGGSNQPQHF
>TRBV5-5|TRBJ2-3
CASSFLASGGGDTQYF
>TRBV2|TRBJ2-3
CASSEERGFTDTQYF
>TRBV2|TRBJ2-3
CASRIPDSSGGLGTDTQYF
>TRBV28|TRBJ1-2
CASSATGTGYYGYTF
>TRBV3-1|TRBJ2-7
CASSHSGTGSYEQYF
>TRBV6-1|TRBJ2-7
CASSEPLGRRISYEQYF
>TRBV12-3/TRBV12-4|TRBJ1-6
CASRAGGGNSPLHF
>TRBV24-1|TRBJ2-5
CATSLPGGAPQEETQYF
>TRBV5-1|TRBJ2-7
CASSLGQGNSYEQYF
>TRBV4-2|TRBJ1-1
CASSQGGHEAFF
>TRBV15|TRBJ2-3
CATSRARGQNTQYF
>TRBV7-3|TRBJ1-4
CASDYGEKLFF
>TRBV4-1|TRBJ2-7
CASSQGWSTGLAGVEQYF
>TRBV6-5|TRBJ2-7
CASSSGTGTEQYF
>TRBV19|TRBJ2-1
CASSIDWTGLERFF
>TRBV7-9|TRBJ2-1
CASSASGGGYNEQFF